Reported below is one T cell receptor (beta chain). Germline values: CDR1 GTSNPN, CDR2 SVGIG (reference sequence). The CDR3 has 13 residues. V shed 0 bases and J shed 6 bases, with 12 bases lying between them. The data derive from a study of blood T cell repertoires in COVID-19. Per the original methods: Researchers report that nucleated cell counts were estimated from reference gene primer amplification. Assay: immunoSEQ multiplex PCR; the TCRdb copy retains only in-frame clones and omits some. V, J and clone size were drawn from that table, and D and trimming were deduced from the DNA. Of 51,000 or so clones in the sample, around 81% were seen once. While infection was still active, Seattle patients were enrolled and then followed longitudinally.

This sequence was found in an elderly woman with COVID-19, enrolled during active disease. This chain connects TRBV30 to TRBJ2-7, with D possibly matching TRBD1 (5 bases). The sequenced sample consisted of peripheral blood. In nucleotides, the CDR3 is TGTGCCTGGAGTGTAGGGGTAAGGACCGAGCAGTACTTC. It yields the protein CAWSVGVRTEQYF.